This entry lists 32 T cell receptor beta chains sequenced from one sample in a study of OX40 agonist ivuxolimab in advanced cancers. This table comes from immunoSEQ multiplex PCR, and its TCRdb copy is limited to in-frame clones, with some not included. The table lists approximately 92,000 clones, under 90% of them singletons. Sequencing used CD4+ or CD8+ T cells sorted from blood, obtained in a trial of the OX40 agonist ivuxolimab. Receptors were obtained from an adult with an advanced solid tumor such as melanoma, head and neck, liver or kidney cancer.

Here the CDR3 reads CATSTGTLEQYF. CDR3 bases: TGTGCCACCAGCACCGGGACACTCGAGCAGTACTTC. The chain uses TRBV15 and TRBJ2-7; maybe TRBD1 (6 bases). The germline V gene encodes CDR1 LNHNV and CDR2 YYDKDF (reference sequence). The CDR3 extends over 12 amino acids. Trimming left V 4 bases short and J 6 bases short, with 10 bases between.

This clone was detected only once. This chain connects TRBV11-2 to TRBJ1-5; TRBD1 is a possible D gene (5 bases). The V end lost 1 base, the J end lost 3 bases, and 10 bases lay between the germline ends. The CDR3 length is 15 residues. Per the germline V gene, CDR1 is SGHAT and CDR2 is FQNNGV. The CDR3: CASSLVAGVNQPQHF. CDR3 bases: TGTGCCAGCAGCTTAGTGGCGGGGGTCAATCAGCCCCAGCATTTT.

The CDR3 region has the DNA TGTGCCAGTAGTATCGCGGATTGGCAGGGAAGAGGAAAACTGTTTTTT. Translation gives CASSIADWQGRGKLFF. The chain couples TRBV19 to TRBJ1-4, with a weak D call TRBD1 (5 bases). The CDR3 length is 16 residues. Between the trimmed V and J ends, which lost 3 bases and 10 bases, there was a span of 21 bases. The germline V gene has CDR1 LNHDA and CDR2 SQIVND (reference sequence).

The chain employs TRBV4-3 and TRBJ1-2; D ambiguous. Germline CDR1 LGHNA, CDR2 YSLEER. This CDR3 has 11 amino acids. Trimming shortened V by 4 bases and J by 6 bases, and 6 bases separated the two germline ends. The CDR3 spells CASSRGDGYTF. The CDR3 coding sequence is TGCGCCAGCAGCCGCGGGGATGGCTACACCTTC.

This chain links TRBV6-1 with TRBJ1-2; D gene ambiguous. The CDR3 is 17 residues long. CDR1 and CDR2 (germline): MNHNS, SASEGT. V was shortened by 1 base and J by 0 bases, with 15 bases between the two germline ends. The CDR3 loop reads CASSEVISSPANYGYTF. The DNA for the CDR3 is TGTGCCAGCAGTGAAGTGATTTCTAGTCCAGCTAACTATGGCTACACCTTC.

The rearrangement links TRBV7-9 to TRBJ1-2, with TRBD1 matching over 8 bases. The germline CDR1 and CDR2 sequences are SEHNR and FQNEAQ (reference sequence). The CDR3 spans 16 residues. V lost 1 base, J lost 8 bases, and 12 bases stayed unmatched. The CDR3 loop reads CASSLGVTGGGYGYTF. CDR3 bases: TGTGCCAGCAGCTTAGGGGTAACAGGGGGAGGTTACGGCTACACCTTC.

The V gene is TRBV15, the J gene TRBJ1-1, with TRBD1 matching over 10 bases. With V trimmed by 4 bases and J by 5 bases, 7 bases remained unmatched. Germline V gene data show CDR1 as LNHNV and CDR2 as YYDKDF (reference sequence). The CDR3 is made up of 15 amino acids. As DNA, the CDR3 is TGTGCCACCAGCACACGGAGGACAGGGGGAACTGAAGCTTTCTTT. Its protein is CATSTRRTGGTEAFF.

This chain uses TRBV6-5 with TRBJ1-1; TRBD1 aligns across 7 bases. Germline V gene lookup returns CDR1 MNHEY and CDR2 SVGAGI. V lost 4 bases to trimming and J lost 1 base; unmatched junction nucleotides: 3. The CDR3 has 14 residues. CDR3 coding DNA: TGTGCCAGCAGTTTTGACAGGGAGAACACTGAAGCTTTCTTT. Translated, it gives CASSFDRENTEAFF.

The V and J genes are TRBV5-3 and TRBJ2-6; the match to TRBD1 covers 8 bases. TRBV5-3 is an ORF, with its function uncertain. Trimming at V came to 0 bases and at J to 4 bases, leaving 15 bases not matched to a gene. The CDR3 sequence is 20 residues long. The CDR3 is CARSLGVPGQEPSGANVLTF. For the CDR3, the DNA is TGTGCCAGAAGCTTGGGGGTGCCGGGACAGGAGCCCTCAGGGGCCAACGTCCTGACTTTC.

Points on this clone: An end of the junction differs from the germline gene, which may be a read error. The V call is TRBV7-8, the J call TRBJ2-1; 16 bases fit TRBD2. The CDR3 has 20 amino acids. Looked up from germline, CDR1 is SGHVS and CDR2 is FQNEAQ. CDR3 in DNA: TGTGCCAGCAGCTTAGCCTTGGGACTAGCGGGAGGGCCTTTCGACAAGGAGCAGTTCTTC. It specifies CASSLALGLAGGPFDKEQFF.

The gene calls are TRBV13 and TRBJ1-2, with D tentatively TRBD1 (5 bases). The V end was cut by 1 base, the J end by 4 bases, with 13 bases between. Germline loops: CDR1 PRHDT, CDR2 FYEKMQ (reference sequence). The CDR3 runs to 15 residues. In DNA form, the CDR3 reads TGTGCCAGCAGCTTAGTACGGCAGGGTGGCTATGGCTACACCTTC. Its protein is CASSLVRQGGYGYTF.

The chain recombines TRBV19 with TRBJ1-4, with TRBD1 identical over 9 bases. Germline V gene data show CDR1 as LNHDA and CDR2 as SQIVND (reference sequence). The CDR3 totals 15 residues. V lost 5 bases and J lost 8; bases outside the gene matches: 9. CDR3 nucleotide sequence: TGTGCCAGTAGTCTACTACAGGGGGCAGGCGAAAAACTGTTTTTT. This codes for CASSLLQGAGEKLFF.

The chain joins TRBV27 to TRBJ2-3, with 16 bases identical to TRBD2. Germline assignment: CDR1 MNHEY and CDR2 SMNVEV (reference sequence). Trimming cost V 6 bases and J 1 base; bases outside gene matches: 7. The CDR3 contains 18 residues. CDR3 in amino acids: CASRGLAGGPEGTDTQYF. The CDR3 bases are TGTGCCAGCAGGGGACTAGCGGGAGGGCCAGAAGGCACAGATACGCAGTATTTT.

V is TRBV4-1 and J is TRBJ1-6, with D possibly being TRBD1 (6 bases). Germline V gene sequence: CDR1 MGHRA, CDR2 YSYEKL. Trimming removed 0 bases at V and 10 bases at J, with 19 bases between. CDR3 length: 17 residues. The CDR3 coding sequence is TGCGCCAGCAGCCAAGACTTGCGACAGGCGATTCAATCACCCCTCCACTTT. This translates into CASSQDLRQAIQSPLHF.

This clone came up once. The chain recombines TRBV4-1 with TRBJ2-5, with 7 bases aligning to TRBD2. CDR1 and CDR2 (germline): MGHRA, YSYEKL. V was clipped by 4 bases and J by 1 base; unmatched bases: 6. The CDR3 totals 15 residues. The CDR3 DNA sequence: TGCGCCAGCAGCCGGGGGGACTACAGCCAAGAGACCCAGTACTTC. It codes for CASSRGDYSQETQYF.

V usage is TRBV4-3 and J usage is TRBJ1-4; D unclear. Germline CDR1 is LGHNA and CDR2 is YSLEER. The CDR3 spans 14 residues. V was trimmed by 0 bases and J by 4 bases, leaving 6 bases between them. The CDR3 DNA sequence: TGCGCCAGCAGCCAAGAAAGTCTTAATGAAAAACTGTTTTTT. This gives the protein CASSQESLNEKLFF.

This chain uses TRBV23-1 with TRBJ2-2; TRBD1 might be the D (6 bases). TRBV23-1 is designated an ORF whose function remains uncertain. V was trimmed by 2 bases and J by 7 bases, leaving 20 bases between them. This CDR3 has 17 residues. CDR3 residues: CASSQKGRGDIGGELFF. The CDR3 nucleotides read TGCGCCAGCAGTCAAAAGGGCAGGGGTGATATTGGCGGGGAGCTGTTTTTT.

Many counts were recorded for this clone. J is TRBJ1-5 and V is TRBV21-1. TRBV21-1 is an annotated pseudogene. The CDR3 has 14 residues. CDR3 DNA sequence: TGTGCCAGCACCCCGCCGGGAGGATATCAGCCCCAGCATTTT. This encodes CASTPPGGYQPQHF.

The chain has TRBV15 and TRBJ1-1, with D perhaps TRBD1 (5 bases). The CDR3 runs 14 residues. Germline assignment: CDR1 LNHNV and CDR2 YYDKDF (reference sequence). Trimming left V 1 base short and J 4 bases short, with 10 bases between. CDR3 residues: CATSRGGGVTEAFF. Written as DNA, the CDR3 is TGTGCCACCAGCAGAGGGGGAGGGGTCACTGAAGCTTTCTTT.

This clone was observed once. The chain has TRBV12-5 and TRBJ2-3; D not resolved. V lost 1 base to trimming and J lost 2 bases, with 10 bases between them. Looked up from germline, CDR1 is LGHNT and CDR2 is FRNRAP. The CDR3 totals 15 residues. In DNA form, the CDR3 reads TGTGCTAGTGGTTTGGGATTAGTGGCCACAGATACGCAGTATTTT. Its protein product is CASGLGLVATDTQYF.

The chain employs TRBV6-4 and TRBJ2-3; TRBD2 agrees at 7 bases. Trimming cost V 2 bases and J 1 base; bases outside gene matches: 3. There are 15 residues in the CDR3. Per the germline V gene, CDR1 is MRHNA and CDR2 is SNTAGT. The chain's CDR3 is CASSDGTTGTDTQYF. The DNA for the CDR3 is TGTGCCAGCAGTGACGGGACTACCGGCACAGATACGCAGTATTTT.

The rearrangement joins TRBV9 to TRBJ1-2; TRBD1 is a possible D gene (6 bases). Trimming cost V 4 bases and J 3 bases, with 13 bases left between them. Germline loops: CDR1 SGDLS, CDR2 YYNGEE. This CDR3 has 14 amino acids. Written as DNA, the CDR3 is TGTGCCAGCAGCTCCCAAACAGGGTACTATGGCTACACCTTC. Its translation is CASSSQTGYYGYTF.

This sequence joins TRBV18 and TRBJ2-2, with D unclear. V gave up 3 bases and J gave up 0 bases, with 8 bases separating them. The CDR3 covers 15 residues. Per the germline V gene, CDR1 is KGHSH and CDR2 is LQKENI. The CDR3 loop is CASSPRGANTGELFF. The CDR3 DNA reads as TGTGCCAGCTCACCTAGAGGAGCGAACACCGGGGAGCTGTTTTTT.

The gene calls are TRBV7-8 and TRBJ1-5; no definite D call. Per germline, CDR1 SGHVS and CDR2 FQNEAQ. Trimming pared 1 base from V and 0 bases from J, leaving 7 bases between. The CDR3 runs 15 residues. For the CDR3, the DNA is TGTGCCAGCAGCTTAGTCCGGGATAGCAATCAGCCCCAGCATTTT. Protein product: CASSLVRDSNQPQHF.

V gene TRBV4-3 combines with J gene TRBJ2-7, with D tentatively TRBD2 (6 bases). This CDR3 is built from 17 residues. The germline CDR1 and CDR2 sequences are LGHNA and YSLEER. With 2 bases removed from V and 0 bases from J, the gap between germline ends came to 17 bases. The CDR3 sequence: CASSQSHLAVPSYEQYF. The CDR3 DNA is TGCGCCAGCAGCCAATCTCACTTAGCGGTTCCCTCCTACGAGCAGTACTTC.

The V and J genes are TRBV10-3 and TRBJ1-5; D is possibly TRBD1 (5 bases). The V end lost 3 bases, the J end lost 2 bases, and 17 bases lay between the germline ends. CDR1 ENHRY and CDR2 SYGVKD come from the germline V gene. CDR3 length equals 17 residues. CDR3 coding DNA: TGTGCCATCAGTGACGGGGCAGACCGAGAGGGCAATCAGCCCCAGCATTTT. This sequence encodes CAISDGADREGNQPQHF.

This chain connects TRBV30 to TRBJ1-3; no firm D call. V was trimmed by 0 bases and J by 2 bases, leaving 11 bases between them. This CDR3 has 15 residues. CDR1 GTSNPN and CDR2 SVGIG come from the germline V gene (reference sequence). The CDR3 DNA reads TGTGCCTGGAGTGTCGGCAGCGCAGCTGGAAACACCATATATTTT. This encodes CAWSVGSAAGNTIYF.

CDR3 sequence reads: CASNQLMNTEAFF. In DNA form, the CDR3 reads TGTGCCAGCAACCAGTTAATGAACACTGAAGCTTTCTTT. This chain uses TRBV14 with TRBJ1-1; no clear D. This CDR3 region has 13 residues. V was cut by 7 bases and J by 0 bases, with 9 bases left in between. The germline CDR1 and CDR2 sequences are SGHDN and FVKESK. Supplemented by reference TRBV14 and TRBJ1-1, the full variable domain reads EAGVTQFPSHSVIEKGQTVTLRCDPISGHDNLYWYRRVMGKEIKFLLHFVKESKQDESGMPNNRFLAERTGGTYSTLKVQPAELEDSGVYFCASNQLMNTEAFFGQGTRLTVV.

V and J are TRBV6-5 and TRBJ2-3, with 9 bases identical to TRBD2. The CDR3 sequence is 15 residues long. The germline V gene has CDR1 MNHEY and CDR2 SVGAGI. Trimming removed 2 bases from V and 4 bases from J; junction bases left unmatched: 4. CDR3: CASSYVAGVSDTQYF. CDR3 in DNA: TGTGCCAGCAGTTACGTAGCGGGGGTTTCAGATACGCAGTATTTT.

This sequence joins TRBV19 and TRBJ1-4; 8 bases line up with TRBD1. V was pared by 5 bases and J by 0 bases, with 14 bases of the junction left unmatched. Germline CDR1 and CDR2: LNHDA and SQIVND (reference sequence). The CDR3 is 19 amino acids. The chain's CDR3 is CASSALGTGKSATNEKLFF. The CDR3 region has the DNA TGTGCCAGTAGTGCTCTCGGGACAGGCAAGTCGGCAACTAATGAAAAACTGTTTTTT.

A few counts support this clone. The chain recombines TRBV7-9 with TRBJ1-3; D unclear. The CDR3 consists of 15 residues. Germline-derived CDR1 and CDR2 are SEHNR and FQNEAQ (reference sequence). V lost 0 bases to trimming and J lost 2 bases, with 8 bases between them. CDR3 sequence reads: CASSLAGLTGNTIYF. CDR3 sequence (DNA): TGTGCCAGCAGCTTAGCAGGGTTAACTGGAAACACCATATATTTT.

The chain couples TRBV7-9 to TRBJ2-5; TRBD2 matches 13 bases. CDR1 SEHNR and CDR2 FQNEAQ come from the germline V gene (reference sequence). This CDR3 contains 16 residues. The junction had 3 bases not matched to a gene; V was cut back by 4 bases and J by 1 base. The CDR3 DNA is TGTGCCAGCAGCTCGGGACTAGCGGGAATCCAAGAGACCCAGTACTTC. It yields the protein CASSSGLAGIQETQYF. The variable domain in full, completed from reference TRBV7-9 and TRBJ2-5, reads DTGVSQNPRHKITKRGQNVTFRCDPISEHNRLYWYRQTLGQGPEFLTYFQNEAQLEKSRLLSDRFSAERPKGSFSTLEIQRTEQGDSAMYLCASSSGLAGIQETQYFGPGTRLLVL.